This TCR beta chain is from a study of T-cell reconstitution after alpha-beta-depleted transplantation in children. A library of TCRbeta sequences, prepared with unique molecular identifiers, was generated. TCRdb re-analysed the PCR reads in MiXCR, keeping a single row per CDR3 protein. This table holds roughly 610,000 distinct CDR3 sequences, 10% found once. V lost 5 bases, J lost 7 bases, and 8 bases stayed unmatched. CDR1 and CDR2 (germline): SGHTA, FQGNSA. The CDR3 is 15 residues long. In its sample, this clonotype was seen a few times. The sample consisted of PBMCs from the stem cell graft donor, taken from the stem cell graft. The rearrangement joins TRBV7-2 to TRBJ2-1; 10 nucleotides align to TRBD2. The sequence was collected from a human donor who donated a stem cell graft to a child with acute myeloid leukemia. This CDR3 is CASSPPAGGPNEQFF. The CDR3 DNA reads TGTGCCAGCAGCCCCCCAGCGGGAGGGCCTAATGAGCAGTTCTTC.